This TCR beta chain emerged from a study of CD8 T cells in Susac syndrome. Whole-study findings and limits: It was acknowledged in the study that the number of individuals who were included in its TCR sequencing and HLA analysis was relatively small.

TCR beta was sequenced from blood CD8+ and CD4+ T cells. Healthy donors served as the controls. They were matched for age and sex. Germline V gene lookup returns CDR1 DFQATT and CDR2 SNEGSKA (reference sequence). The CDR3 is 14 residues long. Losses at the gene ends were 6 bases for V and 7 bases for J; bases not matched to a gene: 10. Note on this clonotype: What it binds is not known.

Random hexamers primed reverse transcription of 0.5 to 1 ug RNA. Amplification of TCR beta CDR3 was carried out by immunoSEQ multiplex PCR, which covered 54 Vbeta and 13 Jbeta segments. A single record per CDR3 protein comes from TCRdb applying MiXCR to the immunoSEQ multiplex PCR reads. The sample has 150,000 to 200,000 distinct CDR3 sequences; around 94% are singletons. This clonotype was sampled from a human donor in good health. Sequenced: CD4+ T cells from PBMCs. The gene calls are TRBV20-1 and TRBJ2-1; the match to TRBD2 covers 9 bases. The CDR3 region is CSASTGGGANEQFF. CDR3 DNA sequence: TGCAGTGCCAGCACGGGCGGGGGGGCAAATGAGCAGTTCTTC.